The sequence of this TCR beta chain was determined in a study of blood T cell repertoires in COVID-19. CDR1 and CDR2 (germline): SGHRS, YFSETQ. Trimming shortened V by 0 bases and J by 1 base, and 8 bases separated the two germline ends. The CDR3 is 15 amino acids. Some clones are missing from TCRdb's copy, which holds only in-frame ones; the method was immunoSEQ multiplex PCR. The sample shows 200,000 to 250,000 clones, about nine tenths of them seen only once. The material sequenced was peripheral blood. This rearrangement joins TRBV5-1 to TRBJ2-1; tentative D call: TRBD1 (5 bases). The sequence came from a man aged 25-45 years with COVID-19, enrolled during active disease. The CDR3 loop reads CASSLEDTSYNEQFF. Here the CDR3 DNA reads TGCGCCAGCAGCTTGGAGGACACGTCCTACAATGAGCAGTTCTTC.